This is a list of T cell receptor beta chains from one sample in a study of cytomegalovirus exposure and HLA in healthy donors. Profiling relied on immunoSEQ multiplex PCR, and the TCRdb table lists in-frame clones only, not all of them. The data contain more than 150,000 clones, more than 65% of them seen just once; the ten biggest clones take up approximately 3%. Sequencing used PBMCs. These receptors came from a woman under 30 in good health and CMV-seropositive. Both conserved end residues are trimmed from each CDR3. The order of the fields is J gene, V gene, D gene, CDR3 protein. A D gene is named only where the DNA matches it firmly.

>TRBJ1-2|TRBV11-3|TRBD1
ASSAAGGGGYT
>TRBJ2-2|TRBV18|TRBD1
ASSPLNTGDNTGELF
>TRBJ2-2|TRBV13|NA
ASSLGQAGELF
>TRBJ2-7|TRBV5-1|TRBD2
ASSGAGVNEQY
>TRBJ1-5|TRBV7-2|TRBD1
ASNPGTVNQPQH
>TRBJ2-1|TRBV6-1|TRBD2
ASSELDSGGYNEQF
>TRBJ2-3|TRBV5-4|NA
ASSWVGGLADTQY
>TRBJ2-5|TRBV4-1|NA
ASSQGPRNQETQY
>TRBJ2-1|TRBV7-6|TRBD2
ASSSRFSGGSHSIFYNEQF
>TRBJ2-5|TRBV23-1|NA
ASRGRKRETQY
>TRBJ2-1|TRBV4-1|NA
ASSQDSPGYNEQF
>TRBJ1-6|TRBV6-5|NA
ASSYALYGDSPLH
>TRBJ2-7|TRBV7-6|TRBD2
ASARPKVGGKPYEQY
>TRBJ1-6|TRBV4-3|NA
ASSQVLRTGNVLNSPLH
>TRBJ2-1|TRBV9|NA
ASSVEEEQF
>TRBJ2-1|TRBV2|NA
ATSTGSYNEQF
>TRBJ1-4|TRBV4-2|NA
ASSRLSSGELTREKLF
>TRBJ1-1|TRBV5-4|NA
ASSRWRDANTEAF
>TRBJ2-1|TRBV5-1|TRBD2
ASSPAGGIDNEQF
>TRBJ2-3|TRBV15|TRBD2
ATSWTSGVLGADTQY
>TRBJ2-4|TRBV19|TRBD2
ASSIEGLAVAKNIQY
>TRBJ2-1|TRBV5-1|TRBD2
ASSPSGGGFYNEQF
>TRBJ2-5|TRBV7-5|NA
ARSLGGGQETQY
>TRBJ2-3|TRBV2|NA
ATTTTPSGTDTQY
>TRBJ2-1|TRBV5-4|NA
ASSTDSRSYNEQF
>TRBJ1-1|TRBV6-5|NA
ASTRTVGVPEAF
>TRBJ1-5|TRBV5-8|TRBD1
ASSLGGQGILAQH
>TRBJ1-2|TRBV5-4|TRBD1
ASSTQRTQGADYGYT
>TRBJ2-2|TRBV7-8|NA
ASSLPSAGELF
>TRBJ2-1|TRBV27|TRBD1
ASSLWQGARDEQF
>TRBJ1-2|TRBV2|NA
ASQGYT
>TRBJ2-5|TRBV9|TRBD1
ASSGQGETQY
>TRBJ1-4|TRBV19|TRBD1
ATRGDRSNEKLF
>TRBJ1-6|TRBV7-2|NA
ASSLQGNNSPLH
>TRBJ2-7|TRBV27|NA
ASKRDRGTYEQY
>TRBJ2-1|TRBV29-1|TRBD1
SAAQQGANEQF
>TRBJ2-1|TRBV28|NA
ASREGAHNEQF
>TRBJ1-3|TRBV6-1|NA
ASKQGSGNTIY
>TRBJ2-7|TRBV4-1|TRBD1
ASSQGQGAYEQY
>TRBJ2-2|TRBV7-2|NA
ASSPAGTVSGELF
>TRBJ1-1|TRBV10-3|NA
AIKGQPNTEAF
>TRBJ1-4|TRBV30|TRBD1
AWRAAVGQLF
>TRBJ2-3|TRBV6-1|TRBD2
ASSVGLAGGNTQY
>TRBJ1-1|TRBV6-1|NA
ASSVIQGGGNTEAF
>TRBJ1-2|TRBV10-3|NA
AISESGAGYT
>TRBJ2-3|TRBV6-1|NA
ASSEWGRGSPDTQY
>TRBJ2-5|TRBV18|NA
ASSLDIQETQY